The TCR beta chain described here comes from a study of cytomegalovirus exposure and HLA in healthy donors. The germline gives CDR1 SQVTM, CDR2 ANQGSEA. Trimming removed 5 bases from V and 0 bases from J, with 13 bases in between. The CDR3 spans 14 residues. For this clone: What it binds is not known.

Primers included in the PCR were 60 Vbeta and 13 Jbeta primers. This table comes from immunoSEQ multiplex PCR, and its TCRdb copy is limited to in-frame clones, with some not included. The sample yields 90,000 to 110,000 clones, roughly 13% seen once. Regarding donors, all were healthy bone marrow donors. The study, taken as a whole, reports: It was assumed in the presence/absence analyses that sequencing depth was roughly uniform across donors.

The chain joins TRBV29-1 to TRBJ2-5; tentative D call: TRBD1 (6 bases). Material: PBMCs. This TCR derives from a man aged 35-49 years in good health and CMV-seropositive. The DNA of the CDR3 is TGCAGCGTTCCGGGACAACTGTACCAAGAGACCCAGTACTTC. Amino acids: CSVPGQLYQETQYF.